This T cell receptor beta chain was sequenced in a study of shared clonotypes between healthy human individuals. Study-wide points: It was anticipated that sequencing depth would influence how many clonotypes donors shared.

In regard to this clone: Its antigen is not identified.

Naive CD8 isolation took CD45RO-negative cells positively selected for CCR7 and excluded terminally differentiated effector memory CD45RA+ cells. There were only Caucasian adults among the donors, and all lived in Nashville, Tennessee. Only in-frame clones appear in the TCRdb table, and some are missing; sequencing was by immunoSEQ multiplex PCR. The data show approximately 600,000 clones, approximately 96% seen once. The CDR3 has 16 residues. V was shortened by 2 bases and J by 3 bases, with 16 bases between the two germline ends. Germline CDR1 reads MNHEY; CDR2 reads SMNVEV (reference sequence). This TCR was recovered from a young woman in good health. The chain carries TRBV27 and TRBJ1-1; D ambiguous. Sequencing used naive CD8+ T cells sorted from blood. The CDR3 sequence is CASSLNPLRGDTEAFF. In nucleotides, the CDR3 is TGTGCCAGCAGTTTAAACCCTCTTCGGGGAGACACTGAAGCTTTCTTT.